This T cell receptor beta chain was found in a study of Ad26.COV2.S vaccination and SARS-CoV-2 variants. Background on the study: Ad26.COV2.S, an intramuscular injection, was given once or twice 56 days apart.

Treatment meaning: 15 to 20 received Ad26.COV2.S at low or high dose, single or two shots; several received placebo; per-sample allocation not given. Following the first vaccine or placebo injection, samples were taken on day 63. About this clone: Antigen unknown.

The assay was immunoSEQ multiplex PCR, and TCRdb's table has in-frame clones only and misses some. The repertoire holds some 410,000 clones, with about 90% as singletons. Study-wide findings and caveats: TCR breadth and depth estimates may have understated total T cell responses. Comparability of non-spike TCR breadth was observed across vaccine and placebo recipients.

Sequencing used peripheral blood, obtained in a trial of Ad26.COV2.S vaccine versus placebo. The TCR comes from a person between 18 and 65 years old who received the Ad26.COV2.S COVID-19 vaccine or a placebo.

The CDR3 sequence is CASSFLGGYSGANVLTF. The CDR3 DNA reads as TGTGCCAGCAGCTTTTTGGGTGGGTACTCTGGGGCCAACGTCCTGACTTTC. The chain is built from TRBV5-4 and TRBJ2-6; D not certain. Germline V lookup: CDR1 SGHNT, CDR2 YYREEE (reference sequence). The CDR3 has 17 amino acids. Trimming pared 2 bases from V and 0 bases from J, leaving 12 bases between. The complete variable domain, with remaining parts taken from reference TRBV5-4 and TRBJ2-6, reads ETGVTQSPTHLIKTRGQQVTLRCSSQSGHNTVSWYQQALGQGPQFIFQYYREEENGRGNFPPRFSGLQFPNYSSELNVNALELDDSALYLCASSFLGGYSGANVLTFGAGSRLTVL.